A single sample gave rise to the 14 T cell receptor beta chains below, sequenced in a study of blood T cell repertoires in COVID-19. TCRdb keeps only in-frame clones here, not all; method: immunoSEQ multiplex PCR. Here the sample spans 200,000 to 250,000 clones, 90% being singletons. Sequencing used PBMCs or T cells enriched from blood (not recorded which). These receptors were obtained from a man under 40 who had recovered from COVID-19.

The sample holds one count of this clone. The rearrangement uses TRBV6-2 or TRBV6-3 and TRBJ2-3, with 9 bases that match TRBD2. Trimming cost V 4 bases and J 2 bases; bases outside gene matches: 7. Germline CDR1 and CDR2: MNHEY and SVGEGT. The CDR3 contains 16 residues. The CDR3 loop is CASSSGAGGLTDTQYF. CDR3 coding DNA: TGTGCCAGCAGTTCAGGTGCGGGGGGGCTCACAGATACGCAGTATTTT.

This chain joins TRBV6-2 or TRBV6-3 and TRBJ2-1; TRBD2 agrees at 12 bases. CDR1 is MNHEY, CDR2 SVGEGT, per germline. The CDR3 loop spans 16 amino acids. V gave up 5 bases and J gave up 6 bases; unmatched junction bases: 8. The CDR3 loop reads CASSKSGLAGSNEQFF. Written as DNA, the CDR3 is TGTGCCAGCAGTAAGTCGGGACTAGCGGGTTCCAATGAGCAGTTCTTC.

V and J are TRBV10-1 and TRBJ2-5, with 10 nucleotides matching TRBD2. The CDR3 spans 15 residues. V was pared by 2 bases and J by 1 base, with 1 base of the junction left unmatched. CDR1 and CDR2 (germline): WNHNN, SYGVQD (reference sequence). In DNA form, the CDR3 reads TGCGCCAGCAGTGAGGCTAGCGGGGGCCAAGAGACCCAGTACTTC. It codes for CASSEASGGQETQYF.

This clone was seen just once. The CDR3 reads CASSVGSSGGAREQFF. DNA of the CDR3: TGTGCCAGCAGCGTAGGTTCCAGCGGGGGGGCCCGTGAGCAGTTCTTC. This chain connects TRBV9 to TRBJ2-1; 10 positions match TRBD2. Germline CDR1 SGDLS, CDR2 YYNGEE. The length of the CDR3 is 16 residues. V was pared by 0 bases and J by 9 bases, with 9 bases of the junction left unmatched.

The V and J genes are TRBV19 and TRBJ2-2; D remains unclear. The CDR3 consists of 14 residues. Looked up from germline, CDR1 is LNHDA and CDR2 is SQIVND (reference sequence). V was clipped by 1 base and J by 5 bases, with 8 bases between them. The CDR3 DNA follows: TGTGCCAGTAGTATAGGTCTCGGGACCGGGGAGCTGTTTTTT. Its translation is CASSIGLGTGELFF.

The chain carries TRBV6-2 or TRBV6-3 and TRBJ2-1; 10 bases line up with TRBD2. Looked up from germline, CDR1 is MNHEY and CDR2 is SVGEGT. This CDR3 region has 15 residues. J gave up 6 bases and V 0 bases, and 2 bases lay outside the gene matches. CDR3 residues: CASSYSTSGANEQFF. In DNA, the CDR3 is TGTGCCAGCAGTTACTCTACTAGCGGGGCCAATGAGCAGTTCTTC.

This rearrangement joins TRBV18 to TRBJ1-2, with D perhaps matching TRBD1 (6 bases). The germline V gene has CDR1 KGHSH and CDR2 LQKENI. Trimming took off 2 bases at V and 2 bases at J, with 24 bases between the two ends. The length of the CDR3 is 19 residues. CDR3 DNA: TGTGCCAGCTCACCAGAATCCGCAGACAGGCTGGTTTTCAACTATGGCTACACCTTC. Its translation is CASSPESADRLVFNYGYTF.

This chain uses TRBV28 with TRBJ2-1; D gene unclear. CDR1 and CDR2 from the germline V gene are MDHEN and SYDVKM. CDR3 length equals 11 residues. V was shortened by 2 bases and J by 7 bases, with 3 bases between the two germline ends. The CDR3 is CASSLLNEQFF. DNA of the CDR3: TGTGCCAGCAGTTTACTAAATGAGCAGTTCTTC.

The rearrangement links TRBV10-1 to TRBJ1-5; TRBD1 aligns across 11 bases. CDR1 WNHNN and CDR2 SYGVQD come from the germline V gene (reference sequence). The junction had 4 bases not matched to a gene; V was cut back by 6 bases and J by 3 bases. The CDR3 covers 15 residues. This CDR3 is CASSSGQGDNQPQHF. CDR3 coding DNA: TGCGCCAGCAGCTCGGGACAGGGGGACAATCAGCCCCAGCATTTT.

This chain links TRBV7-6 with TRBJ1-3; D is uncertain. The CDR3 consists of 16 residues. The V gene's germline CDR1 is SGHVS and CDR2 FNYEAQ. V was clipped by 1 base and J by 2 bases, with 12 bases between them. The CDR3 sequence is CASSLGPGSTGNTIYF. In DNA form, the CDR3 reads TGTGCCAGCAGCTTAGGTCCGGGGAGCACTGGAAACACCATATATTTT.

The V and J genes are TRBV28 and TRBJ2-7; 10 nucleotides align to TRBD1. The CDR3 runs 16 residues. The germline CDR1 and CDR2 sequences are MDHEN and SYDVKM. The trim removed 1 base at V and 6 bases at J, leaving 9 bases unmatched. CDR3: CASSLSPGTGEGEQYF. CDR3 DNA: TGTGCCAGCAGTTTATCTCCCGGGACAGGGGAGGGCGAGCAGTACTTC. Combining the CDR3 with reference TRBV28 and TRBJ2-7 gives the whole variable domain DVKVTQSSRYLVKRTGEKVFLECVQDMDHENMFWYRQDPGLGLRLIYFSYDVKMKEKGDIPEGYSVSREKKERFSLILESASTNQTSMYLCASSLSPGTGEGEQYFGPGTRLTVT.

This chain connects TRBV24-1 to TRBJ2-2, with D maybe TRBD1 (5 bases). The ends were cut back, 0 bases at V and 5 bases at J, with 9 bases in the middle. There are 15 residues in the CDR3. Looked up from germline, CDR1 is KGHDR and CDR2 is SFDVKD. The chain's CDR3 is CATSDLGKGTGELFF. CDR3 nucleotide sequence: TGTGCCACCAGTGATTTGGGGAAGGGGACCGGGGAGCTGTTTTTT.

This clone was counted a single time. The chain couples TRBV30 to TRBJ1-1; possibly TRBD1 for D (6 bases). Germline CDR1 reads GTSNPN; CDR2 reads SVGIG (reference sequence). The V end was cut by 2 bases, the J end by 4 bases, with 17 bases between. This CDR3 spans 15 amino acids. CDR3: CAWSHVGGKSTEAFF. The DNA of the CDR3 is TGTGCCTGGAGTCATGTAGGGGGAAAGAGCACTGAAGCTTTCTTT.

The chain uses TRBV4-3 and TRBJ1-2; D remains unclear. The CDR3 loop spans 13 amino acids. V lost 0 bases, J lost 3 bases, and 5 bases lay in between. Germline V gives CDR1 LGHNA, CDR2 YSLEER. The CDR3 DNA reads as TGCGCCAGCAGCCAAGATTCAGACTATGGCTACACCTTC. Its translation is CASSQDSDYGYTF.